These 14 T cell receptor beta chains originate from one sample sequenced in a study of T cells in Graves' hyperthyroidism and ophthalmopathy. RNA transcripts gave rise to amplified TCR beta CDR3 regions. During a first-round RT-PCR of the TCR CDR3, the HTBI primer set was used. A single record per CDR3 protein comes from TCRdb applying MiXCR to the multiplex PCR reads. The repertoire consists of 350,000 to 400,000 distinct CDR3 sequences, with 19% occurring once and the leading ten covering 3% to 4.5%. The sample consisted of blood. All receptors come from a woman aged 18-29 years with Graves' hyperthyroidism.

At least ten counts were recorded for this clonotype. V gene TRBV11-1 combines with J gene TRBJ2-2; D may be TRBD2 (7 bases). CDR1 is SGHAT and CDR2 is FQDESV in the germline V gene (reference sequence). The V end lost 5 bases, the J end lost 1 base, and 23 bases lay between the germline ends. This CDR3 contains 19 residues. CDR3 DNA: TGTGCCAGCAGCCCCAGTTTGGGGGCGAGCGGGGAGAACACCGGGGAGCTGTTTTTT. Amino acid sequence: CASSPSLGASGENTGELFF.

In this sample, this clonotype turned up a few times. J is TRBJ1-1 and V is TRBV12-5; D call uncertain. Trimming took off 3 bases at V and 10 bases at J, with 12 bases between the two ends. The germline V gene encodes CDR1 LGHNT and CDR2 FRNRAP. This CDR3 spans 12 amino acids. CDR3: CASGFPGRTAFF. CDR3 DNA sequence: TGTGCTAGTGGTTTTCCGGGGAGGACAGCTTTCTTT.

This clonotype was found many times. V usage is TRBV6-5 and J usage is TRBJ1-5; no firm D call. The V end was cut by 4 bases, the J end by 6 bases, with 10 bases between. The germline V gene has CDR1 MNHEY and CDR2 SVGAGI. This CDR3 is built from 13 residues. As DNA, the CDR3 is TGTGCCAGCAGTTCCCTCGCAGGTCAGCCCCAGCATTTT. Residues: CASSSLAGQPQHF.

This clonotype was recorded many times. The rearrangement joins TRBV5-1 to TRBJ2-7; D may match TRBD1 or TRBD2 (5 bases each). Germline V CDR1 and CDR2: SGHRS, YFSETQ. V lost 0 bases, J lost 3 bases, and 10 bases lay in between. The CDR3 runs to 14 residues. Here the CDR3 DNA reads TGCGCCAGCAGCTTGGACCGGGGCTTCTACGAGCAGTACTTC. Its translation: CASSLDRGFYEQYF.

CDR3 nucleotide sequence: TGTGCCATCAGTTCTCGCGCCCTCCTAGCGGGGGAGACAGATACGCAGTATTTT. Protein sequence: CAISSRALLAGETDTQYF. V and J are TRBV10-3 and TRBJ2-3; 10 bases map to TRBD2. The CDR3 spans 18 residues. V lost 5 bases, J lost 3 bases, and 14 bases stayed unmatched. Germline CDR1 ENHRY, CDR2 SYGVKD.

Many counts were recorded for this clonotype. V and J are TRBV14 and TRBJ1-5, with no clear D. Trimming removed 3 bases at V and 7 bases at J, with 7 bases between. Germline V gene sequence: CDR1 SGHDN, CDR2 FVKESK. This CDR3 is 12 amino acids long. CDR3 bases: TGTGCCAGCAGCCACCTGACACAGCCCCAGCATTTT. Translation gives CASSHLTQPQHF.

This clonotype was found many times. The chain employs TRBV12-3 or TRBV12-4 and TRBJ1-2, with D unclear. V shed 1 base and J shed 7 bases, with 13 bases lying between them. The CDR3 sequence is 14 residues long. The CDR3 bases are TGTGCCAGCAGTTTAGAACGGCGGGGTGTTGGCTACACCTTC. Translation: CASSLERRGVGYTF.

This clonotype has ten or more counts. The chain uses TRBV24-1 and TRBJ2-5; TRBD1 or TRBD2 may be the D gene (5 bases each). The V end was cut by 3 bases, the J end by 1 base, with 14 bases between. Per the germline V gene, CDR1 is KGHDR and CDR2 is SFDVKD. The CDR3 is made up of 16 amino acids. As DNA, the CDR3 is TGTGCCACCAGTGATCGCCGGGACCGATTCCAAGAGACCCAGTACTTC. Encoded protein: CATSDRRDRFQETQYF.

The rearrangement uses TRBV28 and TRBJ2-7; possibly TRBD2 for D (6 bases). The CDR3 is made up of 14 amino acids. Per the germline V gene, CDR1 is MDHEN and CDR2 is SYDVKM. V gave up 3 bases and J gave up 7 bases, with 16 bases separating them. For the CDR3, the DNA is TGTGCCAGCAGTTTTTGGTCAGGGAGGATGGAGCAGTACTTC. Its protein product is CASSFWSGRMEQYF.

This clonotype was picked up many times. The chain carries TRBV6-1 and TRBJ1-2; the D is unclear. The CDR3 loop spans 14 amino acids. Germline V gene lookup returns CDR1 MNHNS and CDR2 SASEGT. With 1 base removed from V and 5 bases from J, the gap between germline ends came to 11 bases. CDR3 in DNA: TGTGCCAGCAGTGAAGTAAGGCAGCAATATGGCTACACCTTC. It codes for CASSEVRQQYGYTF.

This clonotype was counted ten times or more. The chain joins TRBV6-1 to TRBJ1-5; D may be TRBD1 (5 bases). Germline lookup yields CDR1 MNHNS and CDR2 SASEGT. Trimming stripped 6 bases from V and 5 bases from J, with 17 bases between. CDR3 size: 15 residues. CDR3 DNA sequence: TGTGCCAGCAGCCCGGGGCCCGAAGGGCATCAGCCCCAGCATTTT. It codes for CASSPGPEGHQPQHF.

For this clonotype: A read error is possible here, since a much larger clone lies one base away. The chain recombines TRBV2 with TRBJ2-1; 7 bases line up with TRBD2. Trimming took 9 bases from V and 7 from J; bases not matched to a gene: 9. Germline CDR1 is SNHLY and CDR2 is FYNNEI. The CDR3 contains 13 residues. The CDR3 reads CASFGGTGNEQFF. CDR3 nucleotides: TGTGCCAGTTTCGGGGGGACCGGAAATGAGCAGTTCTTC.

The sample holds one count of this clonotype. This chain connects TRBV29-1 to TRBJ1-1; TRBD1 matches 7 bases. Germline V gene lookup returns CDR1 SQVTM and CDR2 ANQGSEA. V lost 5 bases to trimming and J lost 5 bases; unmatched junction nucleotides: 8. The CDR3 is made up of 13 amino acids. In DNA form, the CDR3 reads TGCAGCGTTTGGGGCAGGGGGTTTACTGAAGCTTTCTTT. It encodes CSVWGRGFTEAFF.

This clonotype was counted at least ten times. The genes are TRBV20-1 and TRBJ1-1, with a tentative D call TRBD1 (5 bases). The length of the CDR3 is 13 residues. Germline V gene data show CDR1 as DFQATT and CDR2 as SNEGSKA (reference sequence). The V end was cut by 6 bases, the J end by 4 bases, with 15 bases between. DNA of the CDR3: TGCAGTGCGGTAGGGGAGCCAGGCACTGAAGCTTTCTTT. Amino acids: CSAVGEPGTEAFF.